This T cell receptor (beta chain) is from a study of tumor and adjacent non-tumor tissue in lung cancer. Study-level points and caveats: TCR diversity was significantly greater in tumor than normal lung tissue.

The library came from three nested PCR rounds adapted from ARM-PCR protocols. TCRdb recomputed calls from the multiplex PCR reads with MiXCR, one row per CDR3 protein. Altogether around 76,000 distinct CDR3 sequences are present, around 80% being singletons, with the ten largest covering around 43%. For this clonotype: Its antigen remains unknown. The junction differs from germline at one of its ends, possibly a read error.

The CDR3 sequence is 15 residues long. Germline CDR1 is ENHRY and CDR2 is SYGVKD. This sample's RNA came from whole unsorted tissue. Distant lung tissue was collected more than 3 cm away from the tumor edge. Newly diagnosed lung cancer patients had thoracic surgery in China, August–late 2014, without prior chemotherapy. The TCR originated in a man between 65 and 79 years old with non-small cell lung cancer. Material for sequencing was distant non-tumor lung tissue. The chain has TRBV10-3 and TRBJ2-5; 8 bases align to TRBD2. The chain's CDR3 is CAISESTAGLETQYF. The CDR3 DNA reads TGTGCCATCAGTGAGTCCACAGCGGGACTAGAGACACAGTACTTC.